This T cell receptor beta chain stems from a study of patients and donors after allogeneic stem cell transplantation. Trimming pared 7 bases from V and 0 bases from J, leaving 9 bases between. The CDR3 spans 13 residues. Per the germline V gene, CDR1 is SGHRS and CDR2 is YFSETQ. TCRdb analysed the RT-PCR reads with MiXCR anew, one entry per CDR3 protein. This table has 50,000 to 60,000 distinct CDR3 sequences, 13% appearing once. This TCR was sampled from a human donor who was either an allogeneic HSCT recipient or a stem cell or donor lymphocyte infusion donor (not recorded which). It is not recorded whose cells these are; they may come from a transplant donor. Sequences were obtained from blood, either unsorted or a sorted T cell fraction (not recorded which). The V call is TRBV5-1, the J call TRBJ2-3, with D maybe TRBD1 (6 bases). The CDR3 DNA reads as TGCGCCAGCGCGGACAGAAGCACAGATACGCAGTATTTT. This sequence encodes CASADRSTDTQYF. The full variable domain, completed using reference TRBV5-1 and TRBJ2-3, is KAGVTQTPRYLIKTRGQQVTLSCSPISGHRSVSWYQQTPGQGLQFLFEYFSETQRNKGNFPGRFSGRQFSNSRSEMNVSTLELGDSALYLCASADRSTDTQYFGPGTRLTVL.